What follows are 3 T cell receptor beta chains derived from one specimen sequenced in a study of T cell responses to AZD1222 COVID-19 vaccine. Clones were read by immunoSEQ multiplex PCR, and TCRdb kept only the in-frame ones, dropping some. The repertoire holds around 130,000 clones, with about 94% as singletons. Specimen: peripheral blood, collected on day 0 of AZD1222 vaccination. All receptors derive from an adult in good health.

The chain combines TRBV11-2 with TRBJ2-1; TRBD2 aligns across 14 bases. V shed 4 bases and J 6 bases; nucleotides not matched to a gene: 5. The CDR3 has 16 amino acids. Germline V gene data show CDR1 as SGHAT and CDR2 as FQNNGV. This chain's CDR3 is CASSSQTSGRANEQFF. In nucleotides, the CDR3 is TGTGCCAGCAGCTCCCAGACTAGCGGGAGGGCCAATGAGCAGTTCTTC.

This chain joins TRBV27 and TRBJ1-5; D not certain. The V gene's germline CDR1 is MNHEY and CDR2 SMNVEV (reference sequence). V shed 6 bases and J shed 3 bases, with 9 bases lying between them. There are 13 residues in the CDR3. The chain's CDR3 is CASSLTSNQPQHF. CDR3 in DNA: TGTGCCAGCAGCCTGACATCCAATCAGCCCCAGCATTTT.

The genes are TRBV2 and TRBJ1-6; D gene ambiguous. V lost 3 bases, J lost 7 bases, and 10 bases lay in between. The CDR3 sequence is 14 residues long. Germline loops: CDR1 SNHLY, CDR2 FYNNEI. For the CDR3, the DNA is TGTGCCAGCAGTGATTTGACGGGCAATTCACCCCTCCACTTT. It codes for CASSDLTGNSPLHF.